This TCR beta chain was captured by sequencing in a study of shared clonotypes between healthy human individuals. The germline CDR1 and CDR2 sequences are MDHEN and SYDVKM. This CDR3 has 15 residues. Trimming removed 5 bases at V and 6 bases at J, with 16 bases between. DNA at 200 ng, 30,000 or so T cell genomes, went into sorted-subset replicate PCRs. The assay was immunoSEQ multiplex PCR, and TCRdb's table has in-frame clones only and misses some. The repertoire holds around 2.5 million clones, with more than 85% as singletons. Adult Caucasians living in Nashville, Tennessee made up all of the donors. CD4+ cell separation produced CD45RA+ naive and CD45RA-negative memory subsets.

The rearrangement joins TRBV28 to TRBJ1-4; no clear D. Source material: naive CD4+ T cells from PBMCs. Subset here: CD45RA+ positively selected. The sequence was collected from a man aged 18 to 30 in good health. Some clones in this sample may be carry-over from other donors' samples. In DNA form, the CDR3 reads TGTGCCAGCAGTCCATACGGGGAGCGAGATGAAAAACTGTTTTTT. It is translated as CASSPYGERDEKLFF.